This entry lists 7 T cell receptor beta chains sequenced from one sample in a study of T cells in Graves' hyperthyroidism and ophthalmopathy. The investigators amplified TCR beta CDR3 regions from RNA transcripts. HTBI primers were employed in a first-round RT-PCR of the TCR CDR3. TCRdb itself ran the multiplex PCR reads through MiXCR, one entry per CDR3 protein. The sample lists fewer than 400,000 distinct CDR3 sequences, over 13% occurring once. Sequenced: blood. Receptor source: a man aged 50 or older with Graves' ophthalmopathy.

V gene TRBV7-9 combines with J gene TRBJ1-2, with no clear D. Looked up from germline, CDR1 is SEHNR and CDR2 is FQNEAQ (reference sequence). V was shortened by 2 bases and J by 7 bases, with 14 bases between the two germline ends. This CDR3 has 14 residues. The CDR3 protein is CASSLLDSYAGYTF. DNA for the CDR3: TGTGCCAGCAGCTTATTAGACTCTTACGCTGGCTACACCTTC.

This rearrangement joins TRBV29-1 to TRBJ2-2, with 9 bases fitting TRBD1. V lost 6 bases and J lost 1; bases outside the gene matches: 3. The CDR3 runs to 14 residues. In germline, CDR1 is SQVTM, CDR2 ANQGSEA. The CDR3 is CSVGTGWNTGELFF. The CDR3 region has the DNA TGCAGCGTGGGGACAGGGTGGAACACCGGGGAGCTGTTTTTT.

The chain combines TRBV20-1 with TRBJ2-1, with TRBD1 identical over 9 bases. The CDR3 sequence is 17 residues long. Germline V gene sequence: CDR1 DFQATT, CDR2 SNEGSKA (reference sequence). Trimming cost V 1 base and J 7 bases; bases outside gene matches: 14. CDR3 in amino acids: CSARGPLGTGKLNEQFF. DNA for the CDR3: TGCAGTGCTAGAGGCCCCTTAGGGACAGGGAAATTAAATGAGCAGTTCTTC.

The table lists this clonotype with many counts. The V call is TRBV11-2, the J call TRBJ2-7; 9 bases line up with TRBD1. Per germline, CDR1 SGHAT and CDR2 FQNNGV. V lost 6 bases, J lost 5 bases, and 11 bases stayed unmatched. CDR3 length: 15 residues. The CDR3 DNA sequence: TGTGCCAGCAGTCCAACAGGGGGCAAGAGGGACGAGCAGTACTTC. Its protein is CASSPTGGKRDEQYF.

CDR3 sequence (DNA): TGTGCCAGCTTGCCCCGGGAGACGGGTGGTGATACGCAGTATTTT. It yields the protein CASLPRETGGDTQYF. The chain links TRBV6-1 to TRBJ2-3; D perhaps matches TRBD2 (6 bases). Trimming left V 8 bases short and J 6 bases short, with 21 bases between. The CDR3 has 15 residues. Germline CDR1 and CDR2: MNHNS and SASEGT.

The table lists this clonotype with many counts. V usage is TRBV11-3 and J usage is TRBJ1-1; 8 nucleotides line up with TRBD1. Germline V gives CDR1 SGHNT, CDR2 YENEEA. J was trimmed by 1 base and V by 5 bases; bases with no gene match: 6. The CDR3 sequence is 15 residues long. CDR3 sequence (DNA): TGTGCCAGCAGCCCAGGACAGGGTTCGAACACTGAAGCTTTCTTT. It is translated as CASSPGQGSNTEAFF.

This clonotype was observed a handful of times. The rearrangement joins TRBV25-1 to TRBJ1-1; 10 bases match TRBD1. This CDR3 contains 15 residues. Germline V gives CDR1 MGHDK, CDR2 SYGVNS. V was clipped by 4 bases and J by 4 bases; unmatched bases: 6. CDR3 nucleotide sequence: TGTGCCAGCAGTGTAACCGGGACAGGGGTCACTGAAGCTTTCTTT. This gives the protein CASSVTGTGVTEAFF.